This passage covers 13 T cell receptor beta chains from one sample sequenced in a study of blood T cell repertoires in COVID-19 (dated by TCRdb to the early 2020s). Receptor libraries were prepared by the immunoSEQ multiplex PCR assay. TCRdb retrieved this table from immuneACCESS and kept in-frame rearrangements only. Not all clones are present; in checked studies, unresolved V genes account for under half, and no reason is known for the remainder. The sample data list about 160,000 clones, and under 95% of these were observed just once. The biggest ten clones account for approximately 2.4% of the sample. Sequencing input: peripheral blood. The receptors shown here come from a man aged 18 to 29 with acute or convalescent COVID-19.

V usage is TRBV18 and J usage is TRBJ2-1, with TRBD2 matching over 8 bases. V lost 8 bases, J lost 2 bases, and 5 bases stayed unmatched. The CDR3 contains 14 residues. Germline-derived CDR1 and CDR2 are KGHSH and LQKENI. The CDR3: CASARLATYNEQFF. CDR3 DNA: TGTGCCAGCGCCCGACTAGCGACCTACAATGAGCAGTTCTTC.

The chain links TRBV18 to TRBJ2-5, with TRBD2 matching over 8 bases. The CDR3 sequence is 18 residues long. Germline CDR1 and CDR2: KGHSH and LQKENI. After removal of 0 bases from V and 4 bases from J, the junction contained 13 bases not matched to a gene. The CDR3 DNA sequence: TGTGCCAGCTCACCACCGGGGAAGACTAGCGCCAAGGGAGAGACCCAGTACTTC. Translating gives CASSPPGKTSAKGETQYF.

DNA for the CDR3: TGTGCCAGCAGTTACTTATCGCGCAACACTGAAGCTTTCTTT. It yields the protein CASSYLSRNTEAFF. The chain is built from TRBV6-2 or TRBV6-3 and TRBJ1-1; D uncertain. Trimming removed 1 base at V and 2 bases at J, with 8 bases between. The CDR3 extends over 14 amino acids. CDR1 is MNHEY and CDR2 is SVGEGT in the germline V gene.

V is TRBV7-6 and J is TRBJ2-5; TRBD1 is a possible D gene (7 bases). Deletions cut 0 bases from V and 1 base from J, with 15 bases between. Germline-derived CDR1 and CDR2 are SGHVS and FNYEAQ. CDR3 length equals 17 residues. CDR3 DNA sequence: TGTGCCAGCAGCTTAGCGGCCAGGGGGGAGCCCCAAGAGACCCAGTACTTC. Translating it yields CASSLAARGEPQETQYF.

CDR3 amino acids: CASSWTRTGGYYGYTF. Here the CDR3 DNA reads TGCGCCAGCAGCTGGACCCGGACAGGGGGCTACTATGGCTACACCTTC. The chain couples TRBV5-1 to TRBJ1-2; 11 positions agree with TRBD1. The germline gives CDR1 SGHRS, CDR2 YFSETQ. Trimming cost V 3 bases and J 3 bases; bases outside gene matches: 7. The CDR3 runs to 16 residues.

The chain has TRBV9 and TRBJ1-4; D remains ambiguous. CDR1 and CDR2 from the germline V gene are SGDLS and YYNGEE. Trimming pared 2 bases from V and 8 bases from J, leaving 22 bases between. This CDR3 comprises 17 residues. The CDR3 DNA reads as TGTGCCAGCAGCGTCGCCTATAATAGCCCGTGGGAGGAAAAACTGTTTTTT. Protein: CASSVAYNSPWEEKLFF. Full variable domain (missing parts from reference TRBV9 and TRBJ1-4): DSGVTQTPKHLITATGQRVTLRCSPRSGDLSVYWYQQSLDQGLQFLIQYYNGEERAKGNILERFSAQQFPDLHSELNLSSLELGDSALYFCASSVAYNSPWEEKLFFGSGTQLSVL.

The chain employs TRBV5-1 and TRBJ1-4; D call uncertain. The CDR3 has 14 residues. Trimming left V 4 bases short and J 5 bases short, with 12 bases between. Germline V gives CDR1 SGHRS, CDR2 YFSETQ. This chain's CDR3 is CASSLDGRNEKLFF. The CDR3 DNA reads as TGCGCCAGCAGCCTCGATGGGAGGAATGAAAAACTGTTTTTT. Full variable domain (rest looked up from reference TRBV5-1 and TRBJ1-4): KAGVTQTPRYLIKTRGQQVTLSCSPISGHRSVSWYQQTPGQGLQFLFEYFSETQRNKGNFPGRFSGRQFSNSRSEMNVSTLELGDSALYLCASSLDGRNEKLFFGSGTQLSVL.

This clone was observed a handful of times. This chain uses TRBV2 with TRBJ2-7, with TRBD1 matching over 9 bases. The germline V gene encodes CDR1 SNHLY and CDR2 FYNNEI. The CDR3 runs 14 residues. V was clipped by 4 bases and J by 3 bases; unmatched bases: 4. CDR3 amino acids: CASSGGTGIYEQYF. The CDR3 nucleotides are TGTGCCAGCAGTGGAGGGACAGGGATCTACGAGCAGTACTTC.

The CDR3: CASRGRATYNSPLHF. CDR3 DNA sequence: TGTGCCAGTCGGGGAAGAGCCACCTATAATTCACCCCTCCACTTT. The V gene is TRBV19, the J gene TRBJ1-6; D gene unclear. V lost 8 bases and J lost 2, with 13 bases in between. The CDR3 runs 15 residues. The germline V gene has CDR1 LNHDA and CDR2 SQIVND (reference sequence).

This chain uses TRBV10-2 with TRBJ1-2, with D perhaps TRBD1 (6 bases). Germline CDR1 WSHSY, CDR2 SAAADI. The CDR3 totals 13 residues. V shed 2 bases and J shed 2 bases, with 6 bases lying between them. CDR3: CASSEDRNYGYTF. The CDR3 nucleotides read TGCGCCAGCAGTGAGGACAGGAACTATGGCTACACCTTC.

The chain recombines TRBV30 with TRBJ1-1; D may be TRBD1 (6 bases). With 1 base removed from V and 0 bases from J, the gap between germline ends came to 9 bases. CDR1 and CDR2 from the germline V gene are GTSNPN and SVGIG (reference sequence). The CDR3 length is 14 residues. In nucleotides, the CDR3 is TGTGCCTGGAGTGCCGGACAGATGAACACTGAAGCTTTCTTT. This gives the protein CAWSAGQMNTEAFF.

This clone was picked up a small number of times. The V gene is TRBV9, the J gene TRBJ2-7; a weak D match, TRBD2 (5 bases). CDR1 is SGDLS, CDR2 YYNGEE, per germline. Trimming took off 3 bases at V and 8 bases at J, with 21 bases between the two ends. CDR3 size: 15 residues. The CDR3 region is CASSAHWHPSNQQYF. CDR3 in DNA: TGTGCCAGCAGCGCCCACTGGCATCCTAGCAATCAGCAGTACTTC.

The chain combines TRBV10-1 with TRBJ1-5; possible D gene TRBD1, 5 bases. V lost 10 bases and J 1 base, leaving 11 bases between the germline ends. The CDR3 runs to 13 residues. CDR1 is WNHNN, CDR2 SYGVQD, per germline (reference sequence). The CDR3 sequence: CAIPTESNQPQHF. CDR3 nucleotide sequence: TGCGCCATCCCGACAGAGAGCAATCAGCCCCAGCATTTT.